Detailed here is one TCR beta chain. Its antigen is not known. This sample is drawn from a study of CD8+ T cells in alopecia areata. Overall study: For the treated group, dosing was oral tofacitinib at 5 to 10 mg twice daily. A 6-month period off drug followed tofacitinib, which lasted 6 to 18 months.

Study-wide results and limits: There were many expanded lesional clones persisting in scalp and blood during tofacitinib. Relative to normal scalp, lesional scalp, especially alopecia totalis/universalis, showed higher clonality.

This sample's treatment: oral pan-JAK inhibitor, 5-10 mg twice daily. RNA extraction and reverse transcription yielded cDNA as sequencing template. Sequenced by immunoSEQ multiplex PCR; TCRdb stores in-frame clones only, minus some. The sample lists 90,000 to 150,000 clones; around 58% were seen once. V lost 3 bases, J lost 8 bases, and 10 bases lay in between. The CDR3 covers 12 residues. CDR1 MGHRA and CDR2 YSYEKL come from the germline V gene. The specimen was CD8+ T cells sorted from blood, collected at week 4, from a patient treated with tofacitinib. This receptor was identified in a human donor with alopecia areata. The V gene is TRBV4-1, the J gene TRBJ1-1, with D hard to call. CDR3 residues: CASSQSNLEAFF. The CDR3 region has the DNA TGCGCCAGCAGCCAGTCGAATTTAGAAGCTTTCTTT.